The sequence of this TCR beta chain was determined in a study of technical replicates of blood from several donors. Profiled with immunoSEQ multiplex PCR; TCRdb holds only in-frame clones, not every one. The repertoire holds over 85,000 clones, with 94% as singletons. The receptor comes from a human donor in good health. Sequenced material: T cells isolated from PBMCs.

As DNA, the CDR3 is TGCGCCAGCAGACCTACAGGTTTCAATCAGCCCCAGCATTTT. Protein sequence: CASRPTGFNQPQHF. The V gene is TRBV4-1, the J gene TRBJ1-5, with TRBD1 as a possible D gene (5 bases). V dropped 6 bases and J dropped 3 bases, with 12 bases sitting between them. Germline loops: CDR1 MGHRA, CDR2 YSYEKL. The CDR3 consists of 14 residues.